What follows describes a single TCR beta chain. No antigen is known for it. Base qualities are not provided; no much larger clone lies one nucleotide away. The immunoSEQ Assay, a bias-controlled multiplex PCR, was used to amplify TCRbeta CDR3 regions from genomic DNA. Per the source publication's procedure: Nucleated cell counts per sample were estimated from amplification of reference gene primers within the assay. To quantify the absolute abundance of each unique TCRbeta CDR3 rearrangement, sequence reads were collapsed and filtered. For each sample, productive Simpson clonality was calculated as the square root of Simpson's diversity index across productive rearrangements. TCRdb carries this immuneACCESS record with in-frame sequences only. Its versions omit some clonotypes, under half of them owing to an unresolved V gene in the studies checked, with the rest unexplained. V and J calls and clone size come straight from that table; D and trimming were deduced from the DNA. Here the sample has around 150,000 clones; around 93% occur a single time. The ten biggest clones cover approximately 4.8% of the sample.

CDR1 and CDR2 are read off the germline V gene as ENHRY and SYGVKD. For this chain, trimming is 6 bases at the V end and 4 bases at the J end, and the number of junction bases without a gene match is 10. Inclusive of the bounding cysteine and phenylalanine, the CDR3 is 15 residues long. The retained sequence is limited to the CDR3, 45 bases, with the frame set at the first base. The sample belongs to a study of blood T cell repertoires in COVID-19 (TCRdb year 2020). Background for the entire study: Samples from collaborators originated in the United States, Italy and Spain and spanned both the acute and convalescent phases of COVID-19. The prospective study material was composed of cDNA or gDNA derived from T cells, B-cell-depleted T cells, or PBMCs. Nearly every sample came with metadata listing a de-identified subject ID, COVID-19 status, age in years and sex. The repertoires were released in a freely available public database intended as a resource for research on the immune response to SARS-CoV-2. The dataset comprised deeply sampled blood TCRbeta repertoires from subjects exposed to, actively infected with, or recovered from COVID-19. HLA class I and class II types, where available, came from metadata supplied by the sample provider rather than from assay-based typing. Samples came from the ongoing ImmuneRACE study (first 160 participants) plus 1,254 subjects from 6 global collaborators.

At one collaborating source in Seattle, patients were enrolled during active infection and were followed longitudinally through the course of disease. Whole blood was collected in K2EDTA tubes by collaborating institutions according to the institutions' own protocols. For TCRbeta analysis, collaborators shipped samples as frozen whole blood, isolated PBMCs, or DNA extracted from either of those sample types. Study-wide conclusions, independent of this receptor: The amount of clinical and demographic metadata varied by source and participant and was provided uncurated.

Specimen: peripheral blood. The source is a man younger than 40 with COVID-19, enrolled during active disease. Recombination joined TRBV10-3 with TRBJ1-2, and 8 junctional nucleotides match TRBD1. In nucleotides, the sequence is TGTGCCATCAGCGCGGGGCAGGGGGCCGGCTATGGCTACACCTTC. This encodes CAISAGQGAGYGYTF.